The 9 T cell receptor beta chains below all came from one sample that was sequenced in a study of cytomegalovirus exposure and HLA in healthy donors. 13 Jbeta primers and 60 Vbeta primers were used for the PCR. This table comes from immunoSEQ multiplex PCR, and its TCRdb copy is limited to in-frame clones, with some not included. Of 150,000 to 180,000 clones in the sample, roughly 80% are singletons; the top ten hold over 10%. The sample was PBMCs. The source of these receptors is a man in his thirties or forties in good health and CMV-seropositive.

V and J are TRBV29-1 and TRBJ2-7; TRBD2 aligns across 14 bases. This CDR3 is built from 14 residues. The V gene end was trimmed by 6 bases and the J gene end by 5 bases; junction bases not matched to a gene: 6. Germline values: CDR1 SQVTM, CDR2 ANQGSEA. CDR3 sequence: CSVLVGLAGDEQYF. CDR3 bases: TGCAGCGTCCTTGTGGGACTAGCGGGAGACGAGCAGTACTTC.

CDR3 in DNA: TGCAGCGTTGGGACAAAAGATGAAAAACTGTTTTTT. Encoded protein: CSVGTKDEKLFF. The gene calls are TRBV29-1 and TRBJ1-4, with D tentatively TRBD1 (5 bases). The ends were cut back, 4 bases at V and 6 bases at J, with 9 bases in the middle. Germline values: CDR1 SQVTM, CDR2 ANQGSEA. The CDR3 length is 12 residues.

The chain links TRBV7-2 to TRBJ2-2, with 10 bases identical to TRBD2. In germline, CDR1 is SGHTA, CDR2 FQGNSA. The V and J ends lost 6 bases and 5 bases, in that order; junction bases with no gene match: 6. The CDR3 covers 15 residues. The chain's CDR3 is CASSLLAGWTGELFF. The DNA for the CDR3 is TGTGCCAGCAGTTTACTAGCGGGATGGACCGGGGAGCTGTTTTTT. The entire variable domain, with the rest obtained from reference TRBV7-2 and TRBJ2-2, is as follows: GAGVSQSPSNKVTEKGKDVELRCDPISGHTALYWYRQSLGQGLEFLIYFQGNSAPDKSGLPSDRFSAERTGGSVSTLTIQRTQQEDSAVYLCASSLLAGWTGELFFGEGSRLTVL.

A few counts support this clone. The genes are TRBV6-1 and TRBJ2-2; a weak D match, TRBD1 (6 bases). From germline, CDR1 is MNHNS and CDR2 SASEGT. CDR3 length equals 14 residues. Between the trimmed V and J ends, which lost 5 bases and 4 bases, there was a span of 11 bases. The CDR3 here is CASSRLQGTGELFF. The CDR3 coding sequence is TGTGCCAGCAGTCGACTACAGGGCACCGGGGAGCTGTTTTTT.

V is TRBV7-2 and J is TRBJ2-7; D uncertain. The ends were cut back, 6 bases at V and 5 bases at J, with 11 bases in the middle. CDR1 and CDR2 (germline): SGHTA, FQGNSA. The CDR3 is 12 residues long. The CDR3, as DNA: TGTGCCAGCAGTCCCCCGAGCGACGAGCAGTACTTC. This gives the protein CASSPPSDEQYF.

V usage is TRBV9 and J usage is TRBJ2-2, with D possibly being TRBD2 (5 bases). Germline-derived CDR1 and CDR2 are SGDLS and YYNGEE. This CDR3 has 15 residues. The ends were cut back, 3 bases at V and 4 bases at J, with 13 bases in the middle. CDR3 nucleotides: TGTGCCAGCAGCGGATCACTAGTCACCACCGGGGAGCTGTTTTTT. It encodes CASSGSLVTTGELFF. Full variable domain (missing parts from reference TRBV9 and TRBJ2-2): DSGVTQTPKHLITATGQRVTLRCSPRSGDLSVYWYQQSLDQGLQFLIQYYNGEERAKGNILERFSAQQFPDLHSELNLSSLELGDSALYFCASSGSLVTTGELFFGEGSRLTVL.

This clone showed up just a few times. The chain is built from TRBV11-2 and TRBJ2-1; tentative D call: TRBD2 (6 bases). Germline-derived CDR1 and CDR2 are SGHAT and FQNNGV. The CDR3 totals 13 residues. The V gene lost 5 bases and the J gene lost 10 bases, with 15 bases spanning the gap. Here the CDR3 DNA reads TGTGCCAGCAGCACCCTAGCGTCTACGGAGCAGTTCTTC. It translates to CASSTLASTEQFF.

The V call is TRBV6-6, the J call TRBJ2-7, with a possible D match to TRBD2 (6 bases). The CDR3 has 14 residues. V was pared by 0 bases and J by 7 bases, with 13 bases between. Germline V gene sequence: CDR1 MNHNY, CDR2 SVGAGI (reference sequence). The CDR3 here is CASSYSRGLGEQYF. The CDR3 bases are TGTGCCAGCAGTTACTCGAGGGGACTGGGTGAGCAGTACTTC.

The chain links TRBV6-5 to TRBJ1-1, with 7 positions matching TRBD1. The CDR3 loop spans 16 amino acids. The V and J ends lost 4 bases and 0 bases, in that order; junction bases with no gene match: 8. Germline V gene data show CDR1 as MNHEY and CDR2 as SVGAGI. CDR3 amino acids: CASSSRPGQMNTEAFF. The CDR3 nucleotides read TGTGCCAGCAGTTCACGACCGGGACAGATGAACACTGAAGCTTTCTTT.